The 20 T cell receptor beta chains below were found in one sample sequenced in a study of blood T cell repertoires in COVID-19. Clones were sequenced by immunoSEQ multiplex PCR, and TCRdb holds only the in-frame ones, with some missing. The table shows 70,000 to 95,000 clones, with 80% occurring only once. Sequencing input: peripheral blood. Receptors were obtained from a woman in her 40s with active or convalescent COVID-19.

Points on this clone: Different DNA sequences within this sample yield the same CDR3. This chain connects TRBV11-2 to TRBJ2-3; D call uncertain. The germline V gene encodes CDR1 SGHAT and CDR2 FQNNGV. The CDR3 extends over 13 amino acids. V lost 1 base and J 2 bases, leaving 4 bases between the germline ends. In nucleotides, the CDR3 is TGTGCCAGCAGCTTAGGTCACACAGATACGCAGTATTTT. It is translated as CASSLGHTDTQYF.

The CDR3 sequence: CASSQEGGRGGEQFF. The CDR3 DNA sequence: TGCGCCAGCAGCCAAGAAGGCGGGAGGGGCGGTGAGCAGTTCTTC. The rearrangement links TRBV4-1 to TRBJ2-1; 9 nucleotides agree with TRBD2. The length of the CDR3 is 15 residues. J gave up 9 bases and V 0 bases, and 6 bases lay outside the gene matches. CDR1 is MGHRA, CDR2 YSYEKL, per germline.

The gene calls are TRBV7-9 and TRBJ2-5; 7 nucleotides line up with TRBD2. From germline, CDR1 is SEHNR and CDR2 FQNEAQ (reference sequence). The V segment lost 5 bases and the J segment 4 bases; nucleotides outside the gene matches: 4. The CDR3 loop spans 13 amino acids. As DNA, the CDR3 is TGTGCCAGCAGCCACCAGCGGGGAGAGACCCAGTACTTC. It codes for CASSHQRGETQYF.

The V and J genes are TRBV4-2 and TRBJ1-4; the D is unclear. Germline values: CDR1 LGHNA, CDR2 YNFKEQ. There are 14 residues in the CDR3. V dropped 4 bases and J dropped 7 bases, with 13 bases sitting between them. The CDR3 DNA reads as TGTGCCAGCAGCCCCCAGGCGTCAGTTGAAAAACTGTTTTTT. Protein product: CASSPQASVEKLFF.

The chain employs TRBV27 and TRBJ2-1, with 9 bases matching TRBD1. The V segment lost 3 bases and the J segment 7 bases; nucleotides outside the gene matches: 10. This CDR3 spans 16 amino acids. From germline, CDR1 is MNHEY and CDR2 SMNVEV (reference sequence). The CDR3 region has the DNA TGTGCCAGCAGTTTCCCCGGGACAGGGAAGGTGAATGAGCAGTTCTTC. As protein: CASSFPGTGKVNEQFF.

The chain employs TRBV28 and TRBJ2-5; D is uncertain. CDR1 and CDR2 (germline): MDHEN, SYDVKM. The CDR3 has 15 amino acids. The V end was cut by 7 bases, the J end by 1 base, with 16 bases between. Written as DNA, the CDR3 is TGTGCCAGCAATCCCGACGGGTTGGTCCAAGAGACCCAGTACTTC. Protein sequence: CASNPDGLVQETQYF.

The chain carries TRBV10-3 and TRBJ2-7; TRBD1 aligns across 10 bases. Germline V gene sequence: CDR1 ENHRY, CDR2 SYGVKD. V shed 7 bases, J shed 6 bases, and the junction held 3 bases outside the gene matches. This CDR3 spans 12 amino acids. CDR3 nucleotide sequence: TGTGCCATCAAGGGACAGGGGCGCGAGCAGTACTTC. Its translation: CAIKGQGREQYF.

This chain uses TRBV6-5 with TRBJ1-5; a possible D gene is TRBD1 (5 bases). Germline CDR1 and CDR2: MNHEY and SVGAGI. CDR3 length equals 15 residues. The V and J ends lost 6 bases and 1 base respectively, with 13 bases between them. CDR3 in amino acids: CASRYDRWSNQPQHF. The CDR3 DNA follows: TGTGCCAGCAGATATGACAGATGGAGCAATCAGCCCCAGCATTTT.

This CDR3 reads CAWSPSSNQPQHF. As DNA, the CDR3 is TGTGCCTGGAGTCCGTCGAGCAATCAGCCCCAGCATTTT. This chain uses TRBV30 with TRBJ1-5; D gene unclear. This CDR3 region has 13 residues. Deletions cut 2 bases from V and 1 base from J, with 6 bases between. CDR1 is GTSNPN, CDR2 SVGIG, per germline (reference sequence).

The chain carries TRBV19 and TRBJ1-3, with TRBD1 matching over 7 bases. This CDR3 is built from 14 residues. Looked up from germline, CDR1 is LNHDA and CDR2 is SQIVND (reference sequence). After removal of 6 bases from V and 3 bases from J, the junction contained 5 bases not matched to a gene. The CDR3 sequence is CASRGQDIGNTIYF. CDR3 DNA sequence: TGTGCCAGTAGAGGACAGGATATTGGAAACACCATATATTTT.

V and J are TRBV7-6 and TRBJ2-5; TRBD2 agrees at 12 bases. The CDR3 is made up of 22 amino acids. Trimming took 2 bases from V and 1 from J; bases not matched to a gene: 20. Germline V CDR1 and CDR2: SGHVS, FNYEAQ. CDR3 nucleotide sequence: TGTGCCAGCAGCTTAAGGGGGGCGACTAGCGGGAGTTGGTTTGAAGGCCAAGAGACCCAGTACTTC. Protein: CASSLRGATSGSWFEGQETQYF.

This rearrangement joins TRBV5-1 to TRBJ1-4, with 12 bases lining up with TRBD1. Germline CDR1 SGHRS, CDR2 YFSETQ. Losses at the gene ends were 4 bases for V and 2 bases for J; bases not matched to a gene: 12. This CDR3 comprises 19 residues. This CDR3 is CASSIGDRGPYSTNEKLFF. CDR3 bases: TGCGCCAGCAGCATAGGGGACAGGGGGCCATATAGTACTAATGAAAAACTGTTTTTT.

The chain recombines TRBV10-3 with TRBJ1-1; 8 nucleotides agree with TRBD1. V lost 7 bases to trimming and J lost 10 bases; unmatched junction nucleotides: 14. The CDR3 contains 14 residues. Germline-derived CDR1 and CDR2 are ENHRY and SYGVKD. CDR3 coding DNA: TGTGCCATCACCCGCGGACAGGGCGGTACGGGAGCTTTCTTT. It codes for CAITRGQGGTGAFF.

The V gene is TRBV4-2, the J gene TRBJ2-2; D is undetermined. The CDR3 spans 15 residues. Deletions cut 4 bases from V and 4 bases from J, with 13 bases between. Germline lookup yields CDR1 LGHNA and CDR2 YNFKEQ. The CDR3 protein is CASSPHIGITGELFF. In nucleotides, the CDR3 is TGTGCCAGCAGCCCCCATATCGGTATCACCGGGGAGCTGTTTTTT.

This chain joins TRBV4-3 and TRBJ2-3; 7 bases are a match to TRBD1. CDR1 and CDR2 (germline): LGHNA, YSLEER. With V trimmed by 4 bases and J by 2 bases, 27 bases remained unmatched. This CDR3 comprises 22 residues. CDR3 sequence: CASSRTKPTGVKAGRTTDTQYF. In DNA form, the CDR3 reads TGCGCCAGCAGCCGGACAAAACCTACAGGGGTAAAGGCGGGTAGGACCACAGATACGCAGTATTTT.

CDR3 coding DNA: TGTGCCAGCAGTACGGGGGGACTCACTGAAGCTTTCTTT. This encodes CASSTGGLTEAFF. V usage is TRBV6-2 or TRBV6-3 and J usage is TRBJ1-1; a possible D gene is TRBD1 (5 bases). The CDR3 spans 13 residues. Germline lookup yields CDR1 MNHEY and CDR2 SVGEGT. V was pared by 5 bases and J by 4 bases, with 11 bases between.

The chain employs TRBV7-2 and TRBJ2-5, with TRBD2 identical over 7 bases. The CDR3 extends over 14 amino acids. After removal of 5 bases from V and 3 bases from J, the junction contained 6 bases not matched to a gene. The germline V gene has CDR1 SGHTA and CDR2 FQGNSA. CDR3 nucleotides: TGTGCCAGCAGCGGTGGGGGGGGTAAAGAGACCCAGTACTTC. Translating it yields CASSGGGGKETQYF. Full variable domain (remainder filled in from reference TRBV7-2 and TRBJ2-5): GAGVSQSPSNKVTEKGKDVELRCDPISGHTALYWYRQSLGQGLEFLIYFQGNSAPDKSGLPSDRFSAERTGGSVSTLTIQRTQQEDSAVYLCASSGGGGKETQYFGPGTRLLVL.

The rearrangement links TRBV7-2 to TRBJ2-7; 7 bases match TRBD1. CDR1 SGHTA and CDR2 FQGNSA come from the germline V gene. CDR3 size: 15 residues. The junction had 6 bases not matched to a gene; V was cut back by 1 base and J by 3 bases. CDR3 nucleotide sequence: TGTGCCAGCAGCTTAGTACAGGGGCATTACTACGAGCAGTACTTC. Protein: CASSLVQGHYYEQYF.

Written as DNA, the CDR3 is TGTGCCAGCAGCCGTGACAGGGCGGGAGGTCAGCCCCAGCATTTT. This gives the protein CASSRDRAGGQPQHF. V and J are TRBV5-5 and TRBJ1-5, with 7 bases matching TRBD1. CDR3 size: 15 residues. The germline gives CDR1 SGHKS, CDR2 YYEKEE (reference sequence). Trimming cost V 4 bases and J 6 bases; bases outside gene matches: 10. Together with reference TRBV5-5 and TRBJ1-5, the CDR3 gives the full variable domain: DAGVTQSPTHLIKTRGQQVTLRCSPISGHKSVSWYQQVLGQGPQFIFQYYEKEERGRGNFPDRFSARQFPNYSSELNVNALLLGDSALYLCASSRDRAGGQPQHFGDGTRLSIL.

This clone was observed a handful of times. The rearrangement joins TRBV7-6 to TRBJ2-1, with D maybe TRBD2 (6 bases). This CDR3 region has 16 residues. V gave up 6 bases and J gave up 7 bases, with 22 bases separating them. Per germline, CDR1 SGHVS and CDR2 FNYEAQ. The CDR3 reads CASSLAPSAPSNEQFF. The CDR3 DNA reads as TGTGCCAGCAGTCTAGCCCCTAGCGCCCCAAGTAATGAGCAGTTCTTC.